The 6 T cell receptor beta chains below come from one sample, sequenced in a study of T cells after yellow fever vaccination. MiXCR was run by TCRdb on the 5' RACE reads, yielding one entry per CDR3 protein. The table lists 450,000 to 600,000 distinct CDR3 sequences, around a sixth of them singletons. Here the sequenced sample was PBMCs, taken more than 4 days after the first yellow fever vaccination. Every receptor here comes from a man between 18 and 35 years old who received the YFV17D yellow fever vaccine.

This chain links TRBV4-3 with TRBJ1-6; D unresolved. CDR3 length: 13 residues. Per germline, CDR1 LGHNA and CDR2 YSLEER. V lost 0 bases to trimming and J lost 10 bases, with 7 bases between them. CDR3 nucleotides: TGCGCCAGCAGCCAAGAGGCAGGCTCACCCCTCCACTTT. Translated: CASSQEAGSPLHF.

The V gene is TRBV12-3 or TRBV12-4, the J gene TRBJ1-5; no clear D. The V gene lost 8 bases and the J gene lost 0 bases, with 11 bases spanning the gap. The CDR3 is 14 amino acids. CDR3 DNA sequence: TGTGCCAGCGCCTATGTCAATAGCAATCAGCCCCAGCATTTT. It is translated as CASAYVNSNQPQHF.

A few counts support this clonotype. V and J are TRBV6-5 and TRBJ2-2; the D gene could be TRBD1 or TRBD2 (5 bases each). Trimming took 4 bases from V and 6 from J, leaving 12 bases between them. The CDR3 extends over 14 amino acids. In germline, CDR1 is MNHEY, CDR2 SVGAGI. CDR3 bases: TGTGCCAGCAGTTTAAGAGGGGTCCCCGGGGAGCTGTTTTTT. Protein: CASSLRGVPGELFF.

This clonotype was observed a handful of times. The chain couples TRBV9 to TRBJ2-2, with D unresolved. The V end lost 4 bases, the J end lost 4 bases, and 11 bases lay between the germline ends. CDR1 and CDR2 (germline): SGDLS, YYNGEE. The CDR3 is 14 residues long. CDR3 protein: CASSPSSGTGELFF. CDR3 in DNA: TGTGCCAGCAGCCCCTCCAGTGGCACCGGGGAGCTGTTTTTT.

This clonotype has only a few counts. This chain uses TRBV6-1 with TRBJ1-2; TRBD1 aligns across 8 bases. Germline V CDR1 and CDR2: MNHNS, SASEGT. This CDR3 region has 15 residues. V was clipped by 6 bases and J by 5 bases; unmatched bases: 11. The CDR3 is CASRWIGTGVYGYTF. The CDR3 bases are TGTGCCAGCAGGTGGATCGGGACAGGAGTTTATGGCTACACCTTC.

The chain carries TRBV20-1 and TRBJ1-6, with D unclear. This CDR3 contains 15 residues. Germline V gene sequence: CDR1 DFQATT, CDR2 SNEGSKA (reference sequence). The germline V and J ends were trimmed by 0 bases and 7 bases, with 13 bases remaining between them. The CDR3 DNA is TGCAGTGCTAGAGATCGGACCAAAGGGAATTCACCCCTCCACTTT. Its protein product is CSARDRTKGNSPLHF.